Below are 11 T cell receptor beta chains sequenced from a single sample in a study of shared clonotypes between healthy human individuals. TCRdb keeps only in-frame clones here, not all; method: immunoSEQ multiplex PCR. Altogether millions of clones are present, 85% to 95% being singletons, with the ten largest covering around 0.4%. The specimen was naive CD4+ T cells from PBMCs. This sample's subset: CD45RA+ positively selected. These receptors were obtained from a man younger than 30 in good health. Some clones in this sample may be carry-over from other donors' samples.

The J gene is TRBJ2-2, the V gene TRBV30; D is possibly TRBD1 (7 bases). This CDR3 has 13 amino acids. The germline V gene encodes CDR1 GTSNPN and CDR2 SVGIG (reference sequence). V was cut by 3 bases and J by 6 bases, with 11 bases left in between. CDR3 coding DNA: TGTGCCTGGAGCGGCAGGGGGGCCGGGGAGCTGTTTTTT. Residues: CAWSGRGAGELFF.

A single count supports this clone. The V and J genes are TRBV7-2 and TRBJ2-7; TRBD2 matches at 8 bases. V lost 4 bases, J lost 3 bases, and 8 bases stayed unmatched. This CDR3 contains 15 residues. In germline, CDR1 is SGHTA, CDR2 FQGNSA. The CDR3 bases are TGTGCCAGCAGCTCGGTGAACGGGAGGGGCTACGAGCAGTACTTC. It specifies CASSSVNGRGYEQYF.

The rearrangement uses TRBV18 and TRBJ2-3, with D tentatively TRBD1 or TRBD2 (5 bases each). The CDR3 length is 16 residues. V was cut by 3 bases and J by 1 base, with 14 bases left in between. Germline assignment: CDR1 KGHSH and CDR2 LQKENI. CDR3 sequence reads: CASSPGHSGRTDTQYF. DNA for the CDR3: TGTGCCAGCTCACCCGGACACTCGGGGCGCACAGATACGCAGTATTTT. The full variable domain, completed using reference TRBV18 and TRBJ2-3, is NAGVMQNPRHLVRRRGQEARLRCSPMKGHSHVYWYRQLPEEGLKFMVYLQKENIIDESGMPKERFSAEFPKEGPSILRIQQVVRGDSAAYFCASSPGHSGRTDTQYFGPGTRLTVL.

CDR3: CASSKGSSGRTDTQYF. The CDR3 DNA reads TGTGCCAGTAGTAAGGGGTCTAGCGGGAGAACAGATACGCAGTATTTT. The gene calls are TRBV19 and TRBJ2-3; 10 bases align to TRBD2. Trimming removed 4 bases from V and 3 bases from J; junction bases left unmatched: 7. This CDR3 contains 16 residues. CDR1 is LNHDA, CDR2 SQIVND, per germline (reference sequence).

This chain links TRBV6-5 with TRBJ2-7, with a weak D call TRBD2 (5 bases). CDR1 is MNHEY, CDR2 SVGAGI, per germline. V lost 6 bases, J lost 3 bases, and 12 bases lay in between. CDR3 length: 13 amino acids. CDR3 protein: CASSRAAGYEQYF. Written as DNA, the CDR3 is TGTGCCAGCAGCCGGGCGGCGGGCTACGAGCAGTACTTC.

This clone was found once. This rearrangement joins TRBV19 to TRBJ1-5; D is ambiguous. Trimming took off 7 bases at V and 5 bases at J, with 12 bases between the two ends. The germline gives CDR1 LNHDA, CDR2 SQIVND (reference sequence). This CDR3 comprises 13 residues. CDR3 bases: TGTGCCAGTACACGGAGACAAGATCAGCCCCAGCATTTT. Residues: CASTRRQDQPQHF.

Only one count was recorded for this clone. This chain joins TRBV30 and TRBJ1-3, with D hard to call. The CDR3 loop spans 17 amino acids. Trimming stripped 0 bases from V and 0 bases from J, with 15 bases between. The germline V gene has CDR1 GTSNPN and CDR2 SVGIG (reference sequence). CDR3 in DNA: TGTGCCTGGAGTGTACGAGGAAGCGGAGTCTCTGGAAACACCATATATTTT. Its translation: CAWSVRGSGVSGNTIYF.

The CDR3 reads CATSRDAAGGSQETQYF. In nucleotides, the CDR3 is TGTGCCACCAGCAGAGATGCCGCGGGAGGGAGTCAAGAGACCCAGTACTTC. The V call is TRBV15, the J call TRBJ2-5; the match to TRBD2 covers 9 bases. The CDR3 sequence is 17 residues long. Germline CDR1 LNHNV, CDR2 YYDKDF (reference sequence). V lost 0 bases, J lost 2 bases, and 7 bases stayed unmatched.

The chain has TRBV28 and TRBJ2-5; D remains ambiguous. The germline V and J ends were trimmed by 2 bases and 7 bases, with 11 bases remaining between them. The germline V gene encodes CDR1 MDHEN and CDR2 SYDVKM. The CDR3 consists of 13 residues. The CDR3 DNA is TGTGCCAGCAGTTTAGGGAATCCAGCGACCCAGTACTTC. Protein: CASSLGNPATQYF.

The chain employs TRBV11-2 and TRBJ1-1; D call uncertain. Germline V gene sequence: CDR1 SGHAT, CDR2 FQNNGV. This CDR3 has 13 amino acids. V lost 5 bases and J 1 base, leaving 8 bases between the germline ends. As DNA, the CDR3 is TGTGCCAGCAGCCCATTAGCGAACACTGAAGCTTTCTTT. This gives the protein CASSPLANTEAFF.

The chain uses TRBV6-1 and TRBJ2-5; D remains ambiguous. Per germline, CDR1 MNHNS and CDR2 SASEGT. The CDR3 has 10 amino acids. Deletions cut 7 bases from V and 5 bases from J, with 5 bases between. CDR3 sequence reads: CASKKETQYF. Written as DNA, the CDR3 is TGTGCCAGCAAGAAGGAGACCCAGTACTTC.